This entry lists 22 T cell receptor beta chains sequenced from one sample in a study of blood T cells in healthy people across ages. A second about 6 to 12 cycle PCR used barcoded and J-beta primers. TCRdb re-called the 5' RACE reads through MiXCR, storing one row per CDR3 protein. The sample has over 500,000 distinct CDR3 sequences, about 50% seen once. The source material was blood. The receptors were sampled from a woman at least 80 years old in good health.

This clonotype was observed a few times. CDR3 sequence reads: CASSLMRAGYNEQFF. CDR3 in DNA: TGTGCCAGCAGCTTAATGCGAGCGGGGTACAATGAGCAGTTCTTC. The chain is built from TRBV7-3 and TRBJ2-1; 7 bases are shared with TRBD2. The CDR3 runs 15 residues. V lost 1 base, J lost 4 bases, and 4 bases stayed unmatched. The germline CDR1 and CDR2 sequences are SGHTA and FQGTGA.

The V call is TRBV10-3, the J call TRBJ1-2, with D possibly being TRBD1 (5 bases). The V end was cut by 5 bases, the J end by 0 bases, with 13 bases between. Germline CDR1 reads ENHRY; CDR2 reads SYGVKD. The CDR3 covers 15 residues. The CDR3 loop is CAISSRDVANYGYTF. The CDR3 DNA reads TGTGCCATCAGTAGCCGGGACGTTGCTAACTATGGCTACACCTTC.

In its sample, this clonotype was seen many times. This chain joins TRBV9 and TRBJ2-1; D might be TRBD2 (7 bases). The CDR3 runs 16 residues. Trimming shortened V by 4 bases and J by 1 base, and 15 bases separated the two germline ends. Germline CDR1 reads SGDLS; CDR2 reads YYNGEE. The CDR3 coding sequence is TGTGCCAGCAGCCCCTGGGCGGGGGCATCCTACAATGAGCAGTTCTTC. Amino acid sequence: CASSPWAGASYNEQFF.

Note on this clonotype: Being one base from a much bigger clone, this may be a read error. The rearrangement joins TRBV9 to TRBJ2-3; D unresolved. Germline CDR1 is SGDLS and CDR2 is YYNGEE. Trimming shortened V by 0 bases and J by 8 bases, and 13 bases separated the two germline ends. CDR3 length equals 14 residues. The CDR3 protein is CASSVDGFRGTQYF. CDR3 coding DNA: TGTGCCAGCAGCGTAGATGGGTTCCGAGGTACGCAGTATTTT.

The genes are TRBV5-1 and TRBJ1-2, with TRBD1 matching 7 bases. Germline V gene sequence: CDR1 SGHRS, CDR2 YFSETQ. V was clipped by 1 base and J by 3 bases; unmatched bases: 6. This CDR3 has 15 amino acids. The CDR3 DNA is TGCGCCAGCAGCTTGTCACAGGGGTTGTACTATGGCTACACCTTC. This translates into CASSLSQGLYYGYTF.

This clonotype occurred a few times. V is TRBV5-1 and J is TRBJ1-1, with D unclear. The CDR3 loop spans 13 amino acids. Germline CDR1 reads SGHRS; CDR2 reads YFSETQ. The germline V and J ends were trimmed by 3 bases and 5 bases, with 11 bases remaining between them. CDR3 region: CASSWVSTTEAFF. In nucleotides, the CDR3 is TGCGCCAGCAGCTGGGTTAGCACTACTGAAGCTTTCTTT.

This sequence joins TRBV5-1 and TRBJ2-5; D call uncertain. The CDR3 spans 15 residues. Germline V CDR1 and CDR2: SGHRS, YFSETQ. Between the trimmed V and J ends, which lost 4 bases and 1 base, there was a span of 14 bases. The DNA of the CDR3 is TGCGCCAGCAGCGGGTGGACCAATACCCAAGAGACCCAGTACTTC. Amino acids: CASSGWTNTQETQYF.

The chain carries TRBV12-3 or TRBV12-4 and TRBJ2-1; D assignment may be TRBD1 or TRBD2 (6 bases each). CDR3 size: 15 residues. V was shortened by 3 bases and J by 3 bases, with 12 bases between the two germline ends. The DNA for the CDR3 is TGTGCCAGCAGTTTCGGGGGCATCTACTACAATGAGCAGTTCTTC. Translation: CASSFGGIYYNEQFF.

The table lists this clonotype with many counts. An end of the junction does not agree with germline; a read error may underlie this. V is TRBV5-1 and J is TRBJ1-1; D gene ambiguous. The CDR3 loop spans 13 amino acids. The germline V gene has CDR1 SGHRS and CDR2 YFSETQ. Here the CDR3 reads CASSPDGNTEAFF. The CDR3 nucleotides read TGTGCCAGCAGCCCCGACGGGAACACTGAAGCTTTCTTT.

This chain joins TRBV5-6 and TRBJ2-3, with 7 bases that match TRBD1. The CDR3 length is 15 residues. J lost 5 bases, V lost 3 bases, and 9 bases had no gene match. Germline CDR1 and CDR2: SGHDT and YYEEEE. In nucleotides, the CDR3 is TGTGCCAGCAGCTACCTACAGGGGTTACAAGATACGCAGTATTTT. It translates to CASSYLQGLQDTQYF.

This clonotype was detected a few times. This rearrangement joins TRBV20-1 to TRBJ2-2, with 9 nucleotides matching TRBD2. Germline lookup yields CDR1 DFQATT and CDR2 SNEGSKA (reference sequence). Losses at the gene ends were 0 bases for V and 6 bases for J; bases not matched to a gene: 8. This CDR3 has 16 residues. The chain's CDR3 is CSARDFSGGLAGELFF. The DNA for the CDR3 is TGCAGTGCTAGAGATTTCAGCGGGGGGCTCGCCGGGGAGCTGTTTTTT.

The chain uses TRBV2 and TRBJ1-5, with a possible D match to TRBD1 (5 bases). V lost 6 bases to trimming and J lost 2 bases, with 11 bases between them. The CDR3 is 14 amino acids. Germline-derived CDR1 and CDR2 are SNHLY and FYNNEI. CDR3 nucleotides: TGTGCCAGCAGCCTGGACAACCGCAATCAGCCCCAGCATTTT. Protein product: CASSLDNRNQPQHF. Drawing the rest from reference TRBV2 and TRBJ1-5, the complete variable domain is EPEVTQTPSHQVTQMGQEVILRCVPISNHLYFYWYRQILGQKVEFLVSFYNNEISEKSEIFDDQFSVERPDGSNFTLKIRSTKLEDSAMYFCASSLDNRNQPQHFGDGTRLSIL.

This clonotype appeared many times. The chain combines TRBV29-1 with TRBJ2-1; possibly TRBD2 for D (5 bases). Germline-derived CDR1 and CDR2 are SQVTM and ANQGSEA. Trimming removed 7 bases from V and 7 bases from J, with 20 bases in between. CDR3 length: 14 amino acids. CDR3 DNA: TGCAGCGCGGCCGTGGACGCCTCGGGGAATGAGCAGTTCTTC. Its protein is CSAAVDASGNEQFF.

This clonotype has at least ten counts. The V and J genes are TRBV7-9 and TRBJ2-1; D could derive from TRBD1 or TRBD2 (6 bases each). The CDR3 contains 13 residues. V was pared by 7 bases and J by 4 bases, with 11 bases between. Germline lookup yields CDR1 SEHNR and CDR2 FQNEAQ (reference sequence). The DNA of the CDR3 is TGTGCCAGCAAGGGGGGCTCTTACAATGAGCAGTTCTTC. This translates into CASKGGSYNEQFF.

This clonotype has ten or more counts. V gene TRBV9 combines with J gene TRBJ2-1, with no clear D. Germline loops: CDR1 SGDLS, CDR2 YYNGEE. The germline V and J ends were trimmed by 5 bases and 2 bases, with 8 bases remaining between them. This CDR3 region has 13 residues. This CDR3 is CASSKSPYNEQFF. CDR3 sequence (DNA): TGTGCCAGCAGTAAAAGCCCCTACAATGAGCAGTTCTTC.

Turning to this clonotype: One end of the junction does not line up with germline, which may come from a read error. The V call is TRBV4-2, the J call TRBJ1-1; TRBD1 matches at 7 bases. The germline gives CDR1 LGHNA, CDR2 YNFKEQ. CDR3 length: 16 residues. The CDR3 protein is CASSQDFRGENAEAFF. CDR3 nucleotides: TGTGCCAGCAGCCAAGATTTCAGGGGGGAGAACGCTGAAGCTTTCTTT.

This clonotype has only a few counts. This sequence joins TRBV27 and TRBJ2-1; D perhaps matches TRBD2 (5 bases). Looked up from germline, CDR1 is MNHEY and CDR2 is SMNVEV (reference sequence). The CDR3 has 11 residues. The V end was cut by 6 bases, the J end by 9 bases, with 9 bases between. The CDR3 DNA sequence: TGTGCCAGCAGCCCTGCGGGTGAGCAGTTCTTC. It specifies CASSPAGEQFF.

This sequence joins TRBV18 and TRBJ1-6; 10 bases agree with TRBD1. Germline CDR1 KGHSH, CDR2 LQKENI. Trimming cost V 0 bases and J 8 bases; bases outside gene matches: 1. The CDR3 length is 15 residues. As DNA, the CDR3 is TGTGCCAGCTCACCACCGGGACAGGGGTATTCACCCCTCCACTTT. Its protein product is CASSPPGQGYSPLHF.

The CDR3 loop is CAAQGRRTDTQYF. CDR3 coding DNA: TGTGCGGCCCAGGGGAGAAGGACAGATACGCAGTATTTT. The rearrangement joins TRBV6-6 to TRBJ2-3, with D possibly matching TRBD1 (6 bases). The V gene's germline CDR1 is MNHNY and CDR2 SVGAGI (reference sequence). This CDR3 is built from 13 residues.

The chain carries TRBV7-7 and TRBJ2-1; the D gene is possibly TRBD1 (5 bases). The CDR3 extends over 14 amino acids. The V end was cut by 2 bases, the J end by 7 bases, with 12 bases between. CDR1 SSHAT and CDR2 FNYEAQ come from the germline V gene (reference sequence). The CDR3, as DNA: TGTGCCAGCAGCTTAAAGGGGTCCGTAAATGAGCAGTTCTTC. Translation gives CASSLKGSVNEQFF.

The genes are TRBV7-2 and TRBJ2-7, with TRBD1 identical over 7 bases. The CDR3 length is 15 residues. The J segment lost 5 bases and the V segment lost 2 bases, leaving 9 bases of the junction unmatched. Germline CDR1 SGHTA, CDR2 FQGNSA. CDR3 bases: TGTGCCAGCAGCTTAACCCAGGGGGACCTCAACGAGCAGTACTTC. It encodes CASSLTQGDLNEQYF.

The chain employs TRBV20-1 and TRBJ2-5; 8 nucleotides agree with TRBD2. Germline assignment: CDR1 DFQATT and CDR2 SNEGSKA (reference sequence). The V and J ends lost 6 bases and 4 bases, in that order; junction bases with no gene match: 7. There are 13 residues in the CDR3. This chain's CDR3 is CSAPSGGRETQYF. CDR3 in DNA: TGCAGTGCCCCGAGCGGGGGTAGAGAGACCCAGTACTTC.